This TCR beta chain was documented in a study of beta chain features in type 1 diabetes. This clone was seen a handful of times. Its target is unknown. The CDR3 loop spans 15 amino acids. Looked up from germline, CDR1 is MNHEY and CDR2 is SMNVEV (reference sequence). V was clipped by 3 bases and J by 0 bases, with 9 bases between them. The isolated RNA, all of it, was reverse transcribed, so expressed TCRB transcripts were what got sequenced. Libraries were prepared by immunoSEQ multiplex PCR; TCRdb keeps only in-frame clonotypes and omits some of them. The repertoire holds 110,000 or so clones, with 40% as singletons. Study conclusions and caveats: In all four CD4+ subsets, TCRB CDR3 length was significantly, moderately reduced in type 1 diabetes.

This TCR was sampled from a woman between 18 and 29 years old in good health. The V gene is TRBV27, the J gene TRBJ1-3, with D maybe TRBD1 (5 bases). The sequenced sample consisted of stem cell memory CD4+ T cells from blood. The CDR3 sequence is CASSFDSHSGNTIYF. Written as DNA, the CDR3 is TGTGCCAGCAGTTTCGACAGCCACTCTGGAAACACCATATATTTT.